The entry below gives a single T cell receptor (beta chain) sequence along with its context. Under the authors' procedure: Reference gene primers were amplified, and this amplification served to estimate nucleated cell counts. Clones were read by immunoSEQ multiplex PCR, and TCRdb kept only the in-frame ones, dropping some. That table furnishes V, J and clone size, whereas the DNA furnished D and trimming. The table has tens of thousands of clones, approximately 90% seen once. This sample stems from a study of blood T cell repertoires in COVID-19. Study-wide background: The United States, Italy and Spain were the sources of the acute and convalescent COVID-19 samples. The cDNA or gDNA used as material had been derived from T cells, B-cell-depleted T cells, or PBMCs.

The sample comprised peripheral blood. This receptor was identified in a human donor with active COVID-19. The donor label of this sample is uncertain.

CDR3 bases: TGTGCCAGCAGCTCGGGACAGGGGGCGCGGAATGAGCAGTTCTTC. Encoded protein: CASSSGQGARNEQFF. The rearrangement links TRBV5-4 to TRBJ2-1; TRBD1 agrees at 12 bases. Germline lookup yields CDR1 SGHNT and CDR2 YYREEE (reference sequence). The CDR3 length is 15 residues. V was clipped by 3 bases and J by 7 bases; unmatched bases: 5.